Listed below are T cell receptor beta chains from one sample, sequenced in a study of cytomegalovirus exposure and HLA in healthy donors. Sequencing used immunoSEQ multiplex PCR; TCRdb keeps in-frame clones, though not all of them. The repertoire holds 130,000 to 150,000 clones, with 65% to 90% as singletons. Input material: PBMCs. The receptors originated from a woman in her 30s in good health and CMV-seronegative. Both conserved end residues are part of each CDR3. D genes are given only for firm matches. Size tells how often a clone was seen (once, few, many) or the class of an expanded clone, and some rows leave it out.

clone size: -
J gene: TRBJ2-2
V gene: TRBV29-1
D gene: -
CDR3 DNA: TGCAGCGTTGAAAGGGCAGGGGATACCGGGGAGCTGTTTTTT
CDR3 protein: CSVERAGDTGELFF

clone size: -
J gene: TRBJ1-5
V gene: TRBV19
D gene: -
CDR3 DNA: TGTGCCACCGCGGGGGGTAGTTTGAGCAATCAGCCCCAGCATTTT
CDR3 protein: CATAGGSLSNQPQHF

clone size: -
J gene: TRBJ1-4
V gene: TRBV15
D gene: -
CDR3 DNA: TGTGCCACCAGCAGAGACAACAGGCTGAATGAAAAACTGTTTTTT
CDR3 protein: CATSRDNRLNEKLFF

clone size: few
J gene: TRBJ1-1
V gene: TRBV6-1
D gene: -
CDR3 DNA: TGTGCCAGCAGTGAAGAGAGGGGAGGAACTGAAGCTTTCTTT
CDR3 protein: CASSEERGGTEAFF

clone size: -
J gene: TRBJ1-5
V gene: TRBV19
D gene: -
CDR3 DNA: TGTGCCAGTAGTATAGTATCGTATAGCAATCAGCCCCAGCATTTT
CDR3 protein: CASSIVSYSNQPQHF

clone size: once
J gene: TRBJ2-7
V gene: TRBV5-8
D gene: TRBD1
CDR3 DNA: TGTGCCAGCAGCTGGCCGGGACAGGGGATTAACGAGCAGTACTTC
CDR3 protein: CASSWPGQGINEQYF

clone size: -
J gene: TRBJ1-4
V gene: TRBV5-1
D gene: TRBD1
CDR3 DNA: TGCGCCAGCAGCTTGGAGGGGACAGGGGGCAGTAATGAAAAACTGTTTTTT
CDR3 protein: CASSLEGTGGSNEKLFF

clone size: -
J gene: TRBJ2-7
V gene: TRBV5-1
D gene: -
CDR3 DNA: TGCGCCAGCAGCTATACCGGGACAAAAGTCGACGAGCAGTACTTC
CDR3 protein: CASSYTGTKVDEQYF

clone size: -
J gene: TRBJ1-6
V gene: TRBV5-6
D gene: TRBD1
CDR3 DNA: TGTGCCAGCAGCTCACAGGGGCGATCACCCCTCCACTTT
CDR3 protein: CASSSQGRSPLHF

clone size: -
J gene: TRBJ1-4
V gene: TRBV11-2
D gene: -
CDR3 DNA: TGTGCCAGCAGCAAAGGGGGACAAACTAATGAAAAACTGTTTTTT
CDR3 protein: CASSKGGQTNEKLFF

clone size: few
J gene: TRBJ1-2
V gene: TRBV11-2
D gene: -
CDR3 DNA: TGTGCCAGCAGCTCTCCCAAGCTATCCAGGGGTGGATATGGCTACACCTTC
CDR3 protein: CASSSPKLSRGGYGYTF